The T cell receptor (beta chain) described here comes from a study of T cells in localized non-small cell lung cancer. Whole-study findings and limits: Only one tumor region went through sequencing, so heterogeneity may still be there. Those with higher blood T cell density had longer overall survival. Among the tissues sampled, uninvolved adjacent lung had the highest T cell clonality, above tumor. Appearance in adjacent lung was seen for a median 57 of the top 100 tumor clones.

Sequencing used immunoSEQ multiplex PCR; TCRdb keeps in-frame clones, though not all of them. Of tens of thousands of clones detected, approximately 87% appear once; the ten largest clones hold about 1%. Germline CDR1 is SGHTA and CDR2 is FQGTGA. V lost 5 bases and J 3 bases, leaving 16 bases between the germline ends. The CDR3 is 15 residues long. Notes on this clone: The antigen remains undetermined.

Sequencing was performed on peripheral blood, taken before any cancer treatment. The V and J genes are TRBV7-3 and TRBJ1-1; D possibly corresponds to TRBD1 (6 bases). The origin of this receptor is a woman between 40 and 69 years old with stage I lung adenocarcinoma. The CDR3 protein is CASSPQGGEDTEAFF. In DNA, the CDR3 is TGTGCCAGCAGCCCACAGGGAGGGGAGGACACTGAAGCTTTCTTT.